This T cell receptor beta chain came from a study of human T cells and chemical hapten exposure. TCRdb passed the RACE reads through MiXCR, listing each CDR3 protein once. The data contain approximately 88,000 distinct CDR3 sequences, 10% to 15% of them seen just once; the ten biggest clones take up 5.7%. The time point denotes: patch test 3, about 24 weeks after DPC sensitization. The treatment here: therapeutic diphenylcyclopropenone sensitization with weekly scalp DPC. V lost 6 bases to trimming and J lost 0 bases, with 15 bases between them. CDR3 length equals 17 residues. Germline V gene sequence: CDR1 MNHNY, CDR2 SVGAGI (reference sequence).

The V call is TRBV6-6, the J call TRBJ1-6; D unclear. The clonotype originates from a woman aged 50 to 60 with alopecia areata. Some clones in this sample may be carry-over from other donors' samples. The sample in question was whole blood, obtained in connection with sensitization to the hapten diphenylcyclopropenone (DPC). The CDR3: CASRDPNRSSYNSPLHF. The CDR3, as DNA: TGTGCCAGCAGAGACCCGAATAGGAGCTCCTATAATTCACCCCTCCACTTT.